This record looks at one TCR beta chain sequence and its context. Its antigen is still unknown. Base qualities are not provided; no much larger clone lies one nucleotide away. There are 12 amino acids in the CDR3, from cysteine to phenylalanine inclusive. Only CDR3 DNA is held: 36 bases, read in frame from base 1. After removal of 8 bases from V and 7 bases from J, the junction retains 4 bases not matched to a gene. CDR1 and CDR2 are read off the germline V gene (reference sequence) as LGHDT and YNNKEL. Libraries were constructed by 5' RACE. Instrument on record: Illumina HiSeq 2500. A second roughly 6 to 12 cycle PCR used a sample-barcoded 5' primer and a J-beta primer mix. A template-switch 5' adaptor carrying 12 random nucleotides introduced a unique molecular identifier onto each TCR beta cDNA molecule. Each sample yielded at least 2.5 million CDR3-containing paired-end reads. First-strand cDNA synthesis was performed from all RNA using the Mint cDNA synthesis kit, with priming by a TRBC-specific oligonucleotide. After uracil-DNA glycosylase treatment, a first 18-cycle PCR used universal primers M1SS and BC2_uni_R on all cDNA. For the original study's pipeline: For normalization, 1 million high-quality reads, each with a distinct molecular identifier, were randomly selected from each sample. Reads sharing molecular identifiers were discarded rather than binned into consensus sequences. MiTCR, set to a Q25 quality threshold and the strictest error-elimination algorithm, was used for CDR3 identification, clonotype clustering and error correction. A nonparametric unseen species model with Euler transformation was used to estimate a lower bound on total TCR beta diversity. TCRdb itself trimmed the public reads at Q25 with fastp, ran MiXCR and retained productive beta chains. Every entry covers one CDR3 protein and lists the most common genes and DNA from its rows. For this entry, the V and J calls and clone size follow TCRdb and not the study's own pipeline. This sample is represented by just over 800,000 distinct CDR3 sequences; around 68% of them were singletons. The top ten clonotypes cover 28% of the sample.

This sample stems from a study of blood T cells in healthy people across ages (dated by TCRdb to 2014 to 2015). The study in broad terms: In model experiments, template switching captured roughly one uniquely barcoded TCR beta cDNA molecule for every two T cells. The study measured age-related changes in TCR beta repertoire diversity using deep sequencing normalized with unique cDNA molecular identifiers. Donors were grouped into four age groups: young (average roughly 17 years), middle-aged (under 40), aged (approximately 58) and long-lived (around 82). To avoid experimental bias, donors of different ages were spread randomly across the sequencing lanes. For two donors (one aged 18 to 29 and one aged 80 or older), the study analyzed two additional independent replicas of 1 million unique cDNA reads from the same blood draw.

The approximately 40 donors, aged about 6 to 95 years, were systemically healthy Caucasian individuals from Russia. Around 10 milliliters of peripheral blood were collected from each donor into EDTA-treated Vacutainer tubes. Ficoll-Paque density-gradient centrifugation was used to isolate PBMCs, with at least 6 million obtained per sample. Trizol reagent was used to extract total RNA from the PBMCs, yielding at least 5.5 micrograms per sample. Naive CD45RAhigh/CD27high T cell percentages were measured by flow cytometry on a PBMC aliquot from every donor. What the work shows at the level of the full study, not this receptor alone: Compared with the aged group, the long-lived group had more naive CD4+ T cells, fewer expanded clones and increased TCR diversity, a pattern suggesting age selection. As age increased, observed TCR beta diversity per million T cells dropped in a roughly linear way, and a significant reduction was already evident by age 40. Since profiling was done on bulk unsorted PBMCs, naive and antigen-experienced compartments could not be conclusively compared. The percentage of naive T cells measured by flow cytometry correlated strongly with observed TCR beta diversity. Estimates of total diversity from one million sequenced T cells were regarded as lower bounds and underestimates. Donor CMV infection status was unknown, potentially confounding age-related changes in expanded clonotypes.

The chain couples TRBV3-1 to TRBJ1-2, with 10 middle bases fitting TRBD1. Sequenced sample: blood. This receptor was obtained from a man under 40 in good health. For the CDR3, the sequence is CASGQGVGGYTF. The DNA sequence is given as TGTGCCAGCGGACAGGGGGTGGGTGGCTACACCTTC.